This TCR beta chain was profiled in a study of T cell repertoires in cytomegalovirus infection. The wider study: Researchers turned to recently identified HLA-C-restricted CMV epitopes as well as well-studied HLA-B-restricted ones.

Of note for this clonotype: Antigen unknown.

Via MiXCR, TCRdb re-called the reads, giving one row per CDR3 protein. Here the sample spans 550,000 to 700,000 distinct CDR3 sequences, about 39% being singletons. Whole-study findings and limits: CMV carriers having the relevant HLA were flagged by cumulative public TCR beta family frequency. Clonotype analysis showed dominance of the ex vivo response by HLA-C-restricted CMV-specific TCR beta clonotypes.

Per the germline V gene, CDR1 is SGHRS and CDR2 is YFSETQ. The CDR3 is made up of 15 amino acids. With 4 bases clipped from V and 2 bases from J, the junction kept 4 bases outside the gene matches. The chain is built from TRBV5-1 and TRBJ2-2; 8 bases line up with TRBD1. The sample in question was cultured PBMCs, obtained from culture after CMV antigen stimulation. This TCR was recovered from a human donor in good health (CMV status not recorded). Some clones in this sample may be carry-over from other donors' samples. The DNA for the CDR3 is TGCGCCAGCAGCGAGACAGGGGAAAACACCGGGGAGCTGTTTTTT. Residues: CASSETGENTGELFF.